This T cell receptor (beta chain) came from a study of blood T cell repertoires in COVID-19. Overall study context: The analysed material was cDNA or gDNA that came from T cells, B-cell-depleted T cells, or PBMCs.

Per the original data handling: Researchers report that nucleated cell counts were estimated from reference gene primer amplification. Some clones are missing from TCRdb's copy, which holds only in-frame ones; the method was immunoSEQ multiplex PCR. V and J calls and clone size are given by that table; D and trimming were obtained from the DNA. The table lists 250,000 to 300,000 clones, about 86% of them singletons, with roughly 4% in the top ten. This CDR3 region has 13 residues. Germline V lookup: CDR1 SGHRS, CDR2 YFSETQ. V was clipped by 0 bases and J by 2 bases, with 5 bases between them. Source material: peripheral blood. The TCR comes from a man aged 18 to 29 with active or convalescent COVID-19. The chain joins TRBV5-1 to TRBJ1-2; no clear D. For the CDR3, the DNA is TGCGCCAGCAGCTTGGGTACAAACTATGGCTACACCTTC. It is translated as CASSLGTNYGYTF.